This T cell receptor beta chain was captured by sequencing in a study of cytomegalovirus exposure and HLA in healthy donors. General study points: In vitro experiments confirmed that a few CMV-associated chains were specific for CMV antigens. The listing of approximately 160 TCR beta chains classed them as cytomegalovirus-associated.

Repertoires were generated with immunoSEQ multiplex PCR, while TCRdb's copy carries only in-frame clones and drops some. The sample records 65,000 or so clones, 94% being singletons. Note on this clone: Antigen specificity is unknown.

V lost 6 bases, J lost 2 bases, and 10 bases lay in between. This CDR3 has 13 residues. Germline V lookup: CDR1 MDHEN, CDR2 SYDVKM. The sequenced sample consisted of PBMCs. This TCR was recovered from a man aged 18 to 30 in good health and CMV-seropositive. The gene calls are TRBV28 and TRBJ1-1, with D possibly TRBD1 on 6 matching bases. This CDR3 reads CASRTGINTEAFF. The CDR3 DNA sequence: TGTGCCAGCAGAACAGGGATAAACACTGAAGCTTTCTTT.